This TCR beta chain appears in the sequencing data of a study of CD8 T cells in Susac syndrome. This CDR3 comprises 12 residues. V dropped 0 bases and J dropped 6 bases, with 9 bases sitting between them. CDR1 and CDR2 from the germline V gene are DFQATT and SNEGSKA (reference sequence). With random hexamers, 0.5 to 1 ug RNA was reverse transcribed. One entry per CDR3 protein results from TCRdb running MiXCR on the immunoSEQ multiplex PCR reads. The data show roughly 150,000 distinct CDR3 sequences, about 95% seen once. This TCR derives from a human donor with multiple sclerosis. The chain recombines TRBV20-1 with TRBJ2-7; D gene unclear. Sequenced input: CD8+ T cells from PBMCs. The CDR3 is CSARDLDPEQYV. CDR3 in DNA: TGCAGTGCTAGAGATCTGGATCCCGAGCAGTACGTC.